These 14 T cell receptor beta chains came from one sample sequenced in a study of CXCR3-negative and CXCR3-positive naive CD8 T cells. No antigen has been identified for these receptors. TRB cDNA was prepared as libraries by UMI-labeled 5' RACE. Each CDR3 protein gets one entry in TCRdb, which reprocessed the 5' RACE reads and gives no DNA. Seen in this sample are some 130,000 distinct CDR3 sequences; the ten most common clones hold 0.59%. Study-wide findings and caveats: Naive cells that were CXCR3-positive had more hydrophobic TRB CDR3s (compared with CXCR3-negative naive cells).

Material: naive CXCR3+ CD8+ T cells from blood. Noted subset: CD45RO-CCR7+CD27+CD95- naive CD8+ T cells expressing CXCR3 (TNR3+). The receptors derive from a human donor in good health. Some clones in this sample may be carry-over from other donors' samples.

The chain uses TRBV2 and TRBJ2-7. Germline V gene data show CDR1 as SNHLY and CDR2 as FYNNEI. The CDR3 totals 14 residues. The CDR3: CASSEASESYEQYF.

The chain carries TRBV7-2 and TRBJ2-7; the D call from TCRdb, TRBD2, cannot be confirmed without DNA. The V gene's germline CDR1 is SGHTA and CDR2 FQGNSA. The CDR3 runs 14 residues. CDR3 amino acids: CASSDYGGTYEQYF.

The chain recombines TRBV10-2 with TRBJ2-3; lacking DNA, the TRBD2 call made by TCRdb goes unchecked. Per the germline V gene, CDR1 is WSHSY and CDR2 is SAAADI. The CDR3 sequence is 15 residues long. The CDR3 sequence is CASSEPSGSTDTQYF.

CDR3 region: CASSLAGGNYNEQFF. The chain is built from TRBV5-1 and TRBJ2-1; TCRdb selects TRBD1, and the lack of DNA leaves this call unchecked. The CDR3 spans 15 residues. Germline V gene lookup returns CDR1 SGHRS and CDR2 YFSETQ.

V and J are TRBV12-3 or TRBV12-4 and TRBJ2-6. This CDR3 has 15 residues. CDR3 amino acids: CACDFYSSGANVLTF.

The CDR3 region is CASSLGGPPNTGELFF. The chain couples TRBV5-1 to TRBJ2-2; TCRdb names TRBD1, which stays unverified in the absence of DNA. Germline assignment: CDR1 SGHRS and CDR2 YFSETQ. The CDR3 has 16 amino acids.

The rearrangement joins TRBV6-5 to TRBJ2-3; no DNA is available, so the TRBD1 call from TCRdb remains unchecked. CDR3 size: 15 residues. Germline V CDR1 and CDR2: MNHEY, SVGAGI. The CDR3 here is CASSSQDRAANTQYF.

This chain uses TRBV11-3 with TRBJ2-1; without DNA, the TCRdb call of TRBD1 cannot be checked. This CDR3 spans 18 amino acids. Germline V gene data show CDR1 as SGHNT and CDR2 as YENEEA. CDR3 loop: CASTPSENPGSSYNEQFF.

The chain uses TRBV29-1 and TRBJ2-7; TCRdb indicates TRBD1, and absent DNA this call remains unverified. The CDR3 loop spans 12 amino acids. Germline values: CDR1 SQVTM, CDR2 ANQGSEA. CDR3 sequence reads: CSVGGPSYEQYF.

CDR3 residues: CASSVVGAPSYEQYF. This rearrangement joins TRBV9 to TRBJ2-7; TCRdb's D gene call, TRBD1, goes unchecked for lack of DNA. The germline CDR1 and CDR2 sequences are SGDLS and YYNGEE. The CDR3 totals 15 residues.

The CDR3: CASSLVAGVHEQYF. The chain carries TRBV7-9 and TRBJ2-7; the D call from TCRdb, TRBD2, cannot be confirmed without DNA. Germline V gene sequence: CDR1 SEHNR, CDR2 FQNEAQ (reference sequence). The length of the CDR3 is 14 residues.

CDR3 region: CASSPRRAGVSYEQYF. V gene TRBV7-9 combines with J gene TRBJ2-7; TCRdb calls TRBD2, which cannot be checked without DNA. The germline V gene has CDR1 SEHNR and CDR2 FQNEAQ (reference sequence). The CDR3 contains 16 residues.

The V call is TRBV20-1, the J call TRBJ2-7. The CDR3 loop spans 11 amino acids. Germline V lookup: CDR1 DFQATT, CDR2 SNEGSKA (reference sequence). CDR3 sequence reads: CSARSLYEQYF.

The chain employs TRBV30 and TRBJ1-2. The CDR3 is made up of 11 amino acids. Germline V gives CDR1 GTSNPN, CDR2 SVGIG (reference sequence). CDR3 residues: CAWSEDVGYTF.